The 30 T cell receptor beta chains below were found in one sample sequenced in a study of T cells in Graves' hyperthyroidism and ophthalmopathy. RNA transcripts provided the source from which TCR beta CDR3 regions were amplified. The HTBI primer set served for first-round RT-PCR of the TCR CDR3. MiXCR, applied by TCRdb to the multiplex PCR reads, yields one record per CDR3 protein. The sample has some 490,000 distinct CDR3 sequences, about 20% seen once. Source material: blood. The receptor set was obtained from a woman aged 70-85 years with Graves' ophthalmopathy.

In this sample, this clonotype turned up many times. V usage is TRBV6-1 and J usage is TRBJ1-1; TRBD1 is a possible D gene (5 bases). Germline V gives CDR1 MNHNS, CDR2 SASEGT. V was pared by 8 bases and J by 0 bases, with 10 bases between. The CDR3 length is 13 residues. The CDR3 DNA follows: TGTGCCAGCCGGGGACGGATGAACACTGAAGCTTTCTTT. This codes for CASRGRMNTEAFF.

This clonotype showed up many times. The V call is TRBV7-2, the J call TRBJ2-3, with D hard to call. This CDR3 is built from 14 residues. From germline, CDR1 is SGHTA and CDR2 FQGNSA. V lost 9 bases and J 1 base, leaving 14 bases between the germline ends. The CDR3 DNA follows: TGTGCCAGTGGAGCTACTCTTCGCACAGATACGCAGTATTTT. Residues: CASGATLRTDTQYF. Full variable domain (remainder filled in from reference TRBV7-2 and TRBJ2-3): GAGVSQSPSNKVTEKGKDVELRCDPISGHTALYWYRQSLGQGLEFLIYFQGNSAPDKSGLPSDRFSAERTGGSVSTLTIQRTQQEDSAVYLCASGATLRTDTQYFGPGTRLTVL.

This clonotype has at least ten counts. The chain links TRBV10-3 to TRBJ2-1, with 8 bases lining up with TRBD2. The CDR3 sequence is 13 residues long. Germline CDR1 reads ENHRY; CDR2 reads SYGVKD. Trimming removed 8 bases from V and 7 bases from J; junction bases left unmatched: 7. The CDR3 spells CAIAAGERNEQFF. The CDR3 bases are TGTGCCATCGCAGCGGGAGAGAGGAATGAGCAGTTCTTC.

This clonotype has a single count. V gene TRBV9 combines with J gene TRBJ1-5, with 8 bases that match TRBD1. The length of the CDR3 is 13 residues. The junction had 3 bases not matched to a gene; V was cut back by 4 bases and J by 6 bases. Germline V gene lookup returns CDR1 SGDLS and CDR2 YYNGEE. The CDR3 bases are TGTGCCAGCAGCAGGACAGGGCTTCAGCCCCAGCATTTT. Its translation is CASSRTGLQPQHF.

In this sample, this clonotype turned up many times. The genes are TRBV11-2 and TRBJ2-6; no reliable D call. Between the trimmed V and J ends, which lost 5 bases and 2 bases, there was a span of 10 bases. The germline V gene has CDR1 SGHAT and CDR2 FQNNGV. This CDR3 comprises 15 residues. CDR3 amino acids: CASSAGATGANVLTF. The CDR3 DNA reads TGTGCCAGCAGCGCCGGAGCTACTGGGGCCAACGTCCTGACTTTC.

V is TRBV5-1 and J is TRBJ2-1, with D perhaps matching TRBD2 (6 bases). Germline loops: CDR1 SGHRS, CDR2 YFSETQ. The length of the CDR3 is 14 residues. V was clipped by 6 bases and J by 6 bases, with 16 bases between them. The CDR3 here is CASNHGGGANEQFF. CDR3 nucleotides: TGCGCCAGCAATCACGGAGGAGGGGCCAATGAGCAGTTCTTC.

The chain joins TRBV5-1 to TRBJ2-7; 12 bases fit TRBD1. With V trimmed by 3 bases and J by 0 bases, 4 bases remained unmatched. Germline CDR1 is SGHRS and CDR2 is YFSETQ. The length of the CDR3 is 16 residues. The CDR3 coding sequence is TGCGCCAGCAGCTCGGGGACAGGGGGCAACTCCTACGAGCAGTACTTC. Its translation is CASSSGTGGNSYEQYF.

The rearrangement links TRBV6-1 to TRBJ1-1; TRBD1 aligns across 8 bases. V shed 5 bases and J 4 bases; nucleotides not matched to a gene: 6. Germline loops: CDR1 MNHNS, CDR2 SASEGT. The CDR3 loop spans 14 amino acids. CDR3 in amino acids: CASSQDRVGTEAFF. In DNA, the CDR3 is TGTGCCAGCAGTCAGGACAGGGTTGGCACTGAAGCTTTCTTT.

The rearrangement links TRBV20-1 to TRBJ2-3; D gene uncertain. Germline lookup yields CDR1 DFQATT and CDR2 SNEGSKA (reference sequence). V lost 4 bases to trimming and J lost 2 bases, with 7 bases between them. The CDR3 length is 12 residues. The CDR3 DNA is TGCAGTGCTATGTTTTCCACAGATACGCAGTATTTT. This translates into CSAMFSTDTQYF.

The chain employs TRBV30 and TRBJ2-4; tentatively, D is TRBD2 (6 bases). The V gene lost 0 bases and the J gene lost 6 bases, with 21 bases spanning the gap. Germline assignment: CDR1 GTSNPN and CDR2 SVGIG (reference sequence). This CDR3 is 17 amino acids long. The CDR3 loop is CAWSVPRDFIFGNIQYF. The DNA of the CDR3 is TGTGCCTGGAGTGTACCCCGGGACTTCATCTTCGGAAACATTCAGTACTTC.

This clonotype has a handful of counts. Its ends do not fully match the called genes, so a read error is possible. The V gene is TRBV7-9, the J gene TRBJ2-4, with D perhaps TRBD2 (6 bases). The CDR3 totals 13 residues. The germline CDR1 and CDR2 sequences are SEHNR and FQNEAQ (reference sequence). CDR3 amino acids: CRSGPIAKNIQYF. CDR3 in DNA: TGCAGAAGCGGGCCCATAGCCAAAAACATTCAGTACTTC.

This chain uses TRBV3-1 with TRBJ2-3; 8 bases line up with TRBD1. This CDR3 is built from 17 residues. Germline CDR1 reads LGHDT; CDR2 reads YNNKEL (reference sequence). V gave up 4 bases and J gave up 8 bases; unmatched junction bases: 17. The CDR3 coding sequence is TGTGCCAGCAGCCGTCCTAGTCGAGGACAGGGCGTCGGTACGCAGTATTTT. It encodes CASSRPSRGQGVGTQYF.

As concerns this clonotype: A read error is possible here, since a much larger clone lies one base away. The J gene is TRBJ1-1, the V gene TRBV2; no definite D call. The CDR3 runs 13 residues. Germline V gene sequence: CDR1 SNHLY, CDR2 FYNNEI. The CDR3 here is CASSEVGLTAAFF. DNA for the CDR3: TGTGCCAGCAGTGAAGTAGGACTCACTGCAGCTTTCTTT.

The CDR3 DNA sequence: TGTGCCAGCAGTTACCGATTCCTAGATAATTCACCCCTCCACTTT. Its translation is CASSYRFLDNSPLHF. The gene calls are TRBV6-2 or TRBV6-3 and TRBJ1-6; no definite D call. V was cut by 2 bases and J by 5 bases, with 10 bases left in between. CDR3 length: 15 residues. CDR1 MNHEY and CDR2 SVGEGT come from the germline V gene.

This clonotype occurred a few times. The V call is TRBV20-1, the J call TRBJ2-3; tentative D call: TRBD1 (6 bases). The length of the CDR3 is 14 residues. The V and J ends lost 3 bases and 1 base respectively, with 11 bases between them. CDR1 and CDR2 from the germline V gene are DFQATT and SNEGSKA (reference sequence). The CDR3: CSAREQGRTDTQYF. CDR3 nucleotides: TGCAGTGCTAGGGAACAGGGTCGCACAGATACGCAGTATTTT.

The V and J genes are TRBV5-1 and TRBJ1-2; D not certain. The CDR3 is 15 residues long. The V end was cut by 4 bases, the J end by 2 bases, with 15 bases between. The germline CDR1 and CDR2 sequences are SGHRS and YFSETQ. The CDR3 loop reads CASSPRRGPNYGYTF. The DNA for the CDR3 is TGCGCCAGCAGCCCCCGCCGGGGTCCCAACTATGGCTACACCTTC. Variable domain in full (rest from reference TRBV5-1 and TRBJ1-2): KAGVTQTPRYLIKTRGQQVTLSCSPISGHRSVSWYQQTPGQGLQFLFEYFSETQRNKGNFPGRFSGRQFSNSRSEMNVSTLELGDSALYLCASSPRRGPNYGYTFGSGTRLTVV.

The chain carries TRBV7-3 and TRBJ2-3, with no clear D. This CDR3 spans 15 amino acids. Trimming took 2 bases from V and 0 from J, leaving 9 bases between them. CDR1 is SGHTA and CDR2 is FQGTGA in the germline V gene. The CDR3 sequence: CASSLVLGSTDTQYF. Written as DNA, the CDR3 is TGTGCCAGCAGCTTAGTTCTAGGGAGCACAGATACGCAGTATTTT.

This clonotype came up a few times. The V call is TRBV27, the J call TRBJ2-7; D ambiguous. V shed 4 bases and J shed 0 bases, with 10 bases lying between them. Germline V gives CDR1 MNHEY, CDR2 SMNVEV (reference sequence). This CDR3 is 14 amino acids long. The CDR3 DNA follows: TGTGCCAGCAGTTCCGCAGTTAGCTCCTACGAGCAGTACTTC. Protein sequence: CASSSAVSSYEQYF.

At least ten counts were recorded for this clonotype. This chain uses TRBV28 with TRBJ2-7; D call uncertain. Germline lookup yields CDR1 MDHEN and CDR2 SYDVKM. Trimming removed 6 bases at V and 2 bases at J, with 8 bases between. This CDR3 is 12 amino acids long. CDR3 coding DNA: TGTGCCAGCAGAGCCGGAGCCTACGAGCAGTACTTC. Residues: CASRAGAYEQYF.

The chain has TRBV11-3 and TRBJ2-5, with a weak D call TRBD1 (5 bases). The CDR3 has 15 residues. CDR1 and CDR2 (germline): SGHNT, YENEEA. The V gene lost 0 bases and the J gene lost 5 bases, with 13 bases spanning the gap. DNA for the CDR3: TGTGCCAGCAGCTTAGATTCAGGGCTGGGGGAGACCCAGTACTTC. This gives the protein CASSLDSGLGETQYF.

V gene TRBV5-1 combines with J gene TRBJ1-1; the D is unclear. The CDR3 runs 15 residues. Germline V gene lookup returns CDR1 SGHRS and CDR2 YFSETQ. V shed 0 bases and J shed 6 bases, with 15 bases lying between them. The CDR3 region is CASSLGVGRAPEAFF. The CDR3 nucleotides are TGCGCCAGCAGCTTGGGCGTGGGAAGGGCCCCTGAAGCTTTCTTT.

This chain uses TRBV19 with TRBJ1-1; TRBD1 matches at 9 bases. Germline V lookup: CDR1 LNHDA, CDR2 SQIVND (reference sequence). J gave up 1 base and V 9 bases, and 6 bases lay outside the gene matches. This CDR3 region has 14 residues. This chain's CDR3 is CASRTGEGNTEAFF. DNA for the CDR3: TGTGCCAGCCGGACAGGGGAGGGGAACACTGAAGCTTTCTTT.

This clonotype was observed many times. This rearrangement joins TRBV12-3 or TRBV12-4 to TRBJ2-1; 15 nucleotides align to TRBD2. V lost 5 bases, J lost 3 bases, and 8 bases stayed unmatched. The CDR3 extends over 18 amino acids. CDR3 bases: TGTGCCAGCAGTCGACCGGGACTAGCGGGAGGTTTCTACAATGAGCAGTTCTTC. Its protein is CASSRPGLAGGFYNEQFF.

The chain carries TRBV25-1 and TRBJ2-2; 9 nucleotides line up with TRBD1. Germline CDR1 MGHDK, CDR2 SYGVNS. The V gene end was trimmed by 4 bases and the J gene end by 8 bases; junction bases not matched to a gene: 8. The length of the CDR3 is 15 residues. The CDR3 nucleotides are TGTGCCAGCAGTGGACGGACAGGGGCAATTGGGGAGCTGTTTTTT. Protein product: CASSGRTGAIGELFF.

This sequence joins TRBV6-2 or TRBV6-3 and TRBJ1-5, with 7 bases lining up with TRBD1. The CDR3 is 16 amino acids. Unmatched junction bases numbered 7, after V lost 4 bases and J lost 1 base. Germline assignment: CDR1 MNHEY and CDR2 SVGEGT. CDR3 sequence reads: CASSLTTGVSNQPQHF. CDR3 nucleotides: TGTGCCAGCAGTTTGACAACAGGGGTGAGCAATCAGCCCCAGCATTTT.

This clonotype was counted at least ten times. This chain connects TRBV12-3 or TRBV12-4 to TRBJ1-1; tentatively, D is TRBD1 (6 bases). This CDR3 comprises 15 residues. V was cut by 1 base and J by 7 bases, with 16 bases left in between. CDR3 bases: TGTGCCAGCAGTTTAGGGCCGGGGGCCCTTGGTGAAGCTTTCTTT. Protein: CASSLGPGALGEAFF.

In its sample, this clonotype was seen a few times. This rearrangement joins TRBV29-1 to TRBJ2-7; the D gene is possibly TRBD1 (5 bases). V was pared by 6 bases and J by 2 bases, with 11 bases between. The CDR3 is 12 residues long. The germline CDR1 and CDR2 sequences are SQVTM and ANQGSEA. For the CDR3, the DNA is TGCAGCGTCTTACAGGAGACCTACGAGCAGTACTTC. It codes for CSVLQETYEQYF.

The sample holds a few counts of this clonotype. V usage is TRBV30 and J usage is TRBJ2-7, with D unclear. CDR3 length: 13 amino acids. Germline-derived CDR1 and CDR2 are GTSNPN and SVGIG (reference sequence). V lost 4 bases, J lost 3 bases, and 13 bases lay in between. CDR3 sequence: CAWKKGSIYEQYF. The CDR3 DNA reads TGTGCCTGGAAAAAAGGTAGTATCTACGAGCAGTACTTC.

This clonotype has ten or more counts. V gene TRBV3-1 combines with J gene TRBJ2-1; the D gene is possibly TRBD2 (5 bases). V was cut by 1 base and J by 1 base, with 11 bases left in between. CDR3 length: 16 amino acids. Per the germline V gene, CDR1 is LGHDT and CDR2 is YNNKEL (reference sequence). CDR3 sequence reads: CASSQGLSGSYNEQFF. For the CDR3, the DNA is TGTGCCAGCAGCCAAGGGCTGAGCGGATCCTACAATGAGCAGTTCTTC.

This clonotype was observed at least ten times. The chain uses TRBV29-1 and TRBJ1-2; 9 bases match TRBD1. The ends lost 6 bases at V and 4 bases at J; junction bases unmatched: 6. Germline V CDR1 and CDR2: SQVTM, ANQGSEA. There are 13 residues in the CDR3. CDR3 residues: CSVKTGGTYGYTF. In DNA form, the CDR3 reads TGCAGCGTGAAGACAGGGGGGACCTATGGCTACACCTTC.